This T cell receptor beta chain came from a study of blood T cell repertoires in COVID-19. Study-wide background: The United States, Italy and Spain supplied acute and convalescent COVID-19 samples. Sample material is recorded as cDNA or gDNA derived from T cells, B-cell-depleted T cells, or PBMCs.

Trimming pared 7 bases from V and 2 bases from J, leaving 10 bases between. The CDR3 length is 13 residues. In the original analysis: Amplified reference gene primers provided the basis for estimating nucleated cell counts. Clones were read by immunoSEQ multiplex PCR, and TCRdb kept only the in-frame ones, dropping some. That table furnishes V, J and clone size, whereas the DNA furnished D and trimming. Altogether hundreds of thousands of clones are present, 88% being singletons, with the ten largest covering around 1%. Participants reported their clinical history, and cohort assignment relied on those reports.

The sequence was collected from a woman aged 30 to 39 who had recovered from COVID-19. The V and J genes are TRBV12-3 or TRBV12-4 and TRBJ2-3, with D unclear. Sequenced: PBMCs or T cells enriched from blood (not recorded which). CDR3 residues: CASTRDSTDTQYF. CDR3 in DNA: TGTGCCAGCACCAGAGACTCCACAGATACGCAGTATTTT.